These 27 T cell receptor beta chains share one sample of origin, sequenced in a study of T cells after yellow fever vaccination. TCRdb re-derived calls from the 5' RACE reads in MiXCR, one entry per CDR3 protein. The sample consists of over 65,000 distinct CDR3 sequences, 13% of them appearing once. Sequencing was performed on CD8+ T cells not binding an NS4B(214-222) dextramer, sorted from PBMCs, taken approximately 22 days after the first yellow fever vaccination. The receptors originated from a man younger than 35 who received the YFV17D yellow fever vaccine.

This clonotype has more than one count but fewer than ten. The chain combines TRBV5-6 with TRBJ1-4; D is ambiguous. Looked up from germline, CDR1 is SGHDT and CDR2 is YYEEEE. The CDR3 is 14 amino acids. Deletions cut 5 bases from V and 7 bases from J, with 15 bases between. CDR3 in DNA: TGTGCCAGCAGGTTACAGCGTTTCGGTGAAAAACTGTTTTTT. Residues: CASRLQRFGEKLFF.

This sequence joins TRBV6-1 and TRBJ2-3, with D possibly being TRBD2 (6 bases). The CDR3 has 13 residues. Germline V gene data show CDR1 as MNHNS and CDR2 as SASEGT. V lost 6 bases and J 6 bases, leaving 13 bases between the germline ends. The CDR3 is CASSSPSGDTQYF. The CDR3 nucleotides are TGTGCCAGCAGCTCCCCCAGCGGGGATACGCAGTATTTT.

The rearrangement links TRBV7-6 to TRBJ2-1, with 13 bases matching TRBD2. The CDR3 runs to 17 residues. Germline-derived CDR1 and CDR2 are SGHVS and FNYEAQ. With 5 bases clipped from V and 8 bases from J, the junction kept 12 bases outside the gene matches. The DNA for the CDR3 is TGTGCCAGCAGCCGGACTAGCGGGGGCCCTATCCCCCATGAGCAGTTCTTC. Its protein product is CASSRTSGGPIPHEQFF.

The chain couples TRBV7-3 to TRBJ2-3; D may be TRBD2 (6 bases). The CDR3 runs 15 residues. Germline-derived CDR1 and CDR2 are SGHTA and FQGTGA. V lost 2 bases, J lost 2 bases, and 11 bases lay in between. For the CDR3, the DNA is TGTGCCAGCAGCTTAGGGGCGGGGTACACAGATACGCAGTATTTT. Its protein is CASSLGAGYTDTQYF.

CDR3 loop: CASSLDRGRNQPQHF. Here the CDR3 DNA reads TGTGCCAGCAGCTTAGATCGCGGGCGCAATCAGCCCCAGCATTTT. V and J are TRBV11-3 and TRBJ1-5, with no clear D. Germline assignment: CDR1 SGHNT and CDR2 YENEEA. The CDR3 covers 15 residues. Trimming took 0 bases from V and 2 from J, leaving 8 bases between them.

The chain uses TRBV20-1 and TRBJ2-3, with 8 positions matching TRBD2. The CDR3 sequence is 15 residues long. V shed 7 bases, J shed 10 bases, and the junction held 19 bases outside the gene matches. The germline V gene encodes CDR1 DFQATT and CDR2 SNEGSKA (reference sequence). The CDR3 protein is CSGDPMEVSGVPQYF. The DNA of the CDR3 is TGCAGTGGCGATCCAATGGAGGTTAGCGGGGTCCCGCAGTATTTT.

DNA for the CDR3: TGTGCCAGCACAGGGGGGGCAGGCTGGGACTATGGCTACACCTTC. It codes for CASTGGAGWDYGYTF. This rearrangement joins TRBV12-3 or TRBV12-4 to TRBJ1-2; 7 bases are a match to TRBD1. CDR3 length: 15 amino acids. V lost 7 bases, J lost 3 bases, and 11 bases stayed unmatched.

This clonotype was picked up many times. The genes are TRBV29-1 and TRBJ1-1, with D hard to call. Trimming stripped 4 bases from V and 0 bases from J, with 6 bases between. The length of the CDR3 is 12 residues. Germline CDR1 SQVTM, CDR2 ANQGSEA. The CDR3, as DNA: TGCAGCGTTGCCAGGATGAACACTGAAGCTTTCTTT. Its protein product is CSVARMNTEAFF.

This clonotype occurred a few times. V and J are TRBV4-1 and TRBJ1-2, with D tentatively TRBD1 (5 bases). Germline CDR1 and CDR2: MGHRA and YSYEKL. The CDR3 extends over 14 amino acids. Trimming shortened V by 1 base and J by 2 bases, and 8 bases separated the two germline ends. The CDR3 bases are TGCGCCAGCAGCCAAGTGGGACGGAACTATGGCTACACCTTC. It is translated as CASSQVGRNYGYTF.

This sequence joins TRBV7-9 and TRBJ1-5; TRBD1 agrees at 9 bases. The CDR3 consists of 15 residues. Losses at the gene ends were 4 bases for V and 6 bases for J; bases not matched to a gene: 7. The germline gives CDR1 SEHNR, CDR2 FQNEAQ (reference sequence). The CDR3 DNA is TGTGCCAGCAGCTGGGACAGGGAAACTAGTCAGCCCCAGCATTTT. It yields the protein CASSWDRETSQPQHF.

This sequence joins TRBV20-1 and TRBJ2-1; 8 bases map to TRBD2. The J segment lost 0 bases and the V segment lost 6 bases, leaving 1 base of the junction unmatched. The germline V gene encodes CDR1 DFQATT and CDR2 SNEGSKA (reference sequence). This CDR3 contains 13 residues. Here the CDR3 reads CSAGTSSYNEQFF. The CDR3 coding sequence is TGCAGTGCCGGGACTAGCTCCTACAATGAGCAGTTCTTC.

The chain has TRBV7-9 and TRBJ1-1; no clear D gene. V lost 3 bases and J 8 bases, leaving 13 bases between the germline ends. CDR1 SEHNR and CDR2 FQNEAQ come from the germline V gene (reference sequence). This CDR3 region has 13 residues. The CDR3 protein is CASSFPRTVEAFF. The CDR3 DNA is TGTGCCAGCAGCTTCCCGAGGACGGTAGAAGCTTTCTTT. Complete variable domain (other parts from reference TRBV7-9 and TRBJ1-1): DTGVSQNPRHKITKRGQNVTFRCDPISEHNRLYWYRQTLGQGPEFLTYFQNEAQLEKSRLLSDRFSAERPKGSFSTLEIQRTEQGDSAMYLCASSFPRTVEAFFGQGTRLTVV.

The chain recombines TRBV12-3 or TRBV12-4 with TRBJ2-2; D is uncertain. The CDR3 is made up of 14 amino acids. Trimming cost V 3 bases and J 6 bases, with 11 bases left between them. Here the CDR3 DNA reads TGTGCCAGCAGTTTCCCCCTTGGGGCCGGGGAGCTGTTTTTT. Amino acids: CASSFPLGAGELFF.

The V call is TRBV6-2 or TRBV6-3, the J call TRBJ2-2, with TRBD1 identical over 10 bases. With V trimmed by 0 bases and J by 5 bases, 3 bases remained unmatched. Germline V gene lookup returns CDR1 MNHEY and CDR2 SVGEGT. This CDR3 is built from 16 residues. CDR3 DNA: TGTGCCAGCAGTTACTCGCCGGGACAGGGGACCGGGGAGCTGTTTTTT. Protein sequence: CASSYSPGQGTGELFF.

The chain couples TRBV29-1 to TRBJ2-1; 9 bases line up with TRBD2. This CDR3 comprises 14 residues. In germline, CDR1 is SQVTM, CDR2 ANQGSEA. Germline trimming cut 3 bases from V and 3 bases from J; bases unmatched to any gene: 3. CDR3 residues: CSVERGGVYNEQFF. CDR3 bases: TGCAGCGTTGAGCGGGGGGGCGTCTACAATGAGCAGTTCTTC.

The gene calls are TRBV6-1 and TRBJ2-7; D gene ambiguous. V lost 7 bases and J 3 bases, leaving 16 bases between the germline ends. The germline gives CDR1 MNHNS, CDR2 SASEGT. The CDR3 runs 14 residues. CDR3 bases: TGTGCCAGCACCCCTATGAGCAGCAACTACGAGCAGTACTTC. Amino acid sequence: CASTPMSSNYEQYF.

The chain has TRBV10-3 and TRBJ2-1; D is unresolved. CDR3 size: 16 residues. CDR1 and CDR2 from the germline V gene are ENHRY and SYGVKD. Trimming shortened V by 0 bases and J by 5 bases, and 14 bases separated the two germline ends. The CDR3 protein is CAISESDHDINNEQFF. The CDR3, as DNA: TGTGCCATCAGTGAGTCTGACCACGACATTAACAATGAGCAGTTCTTC.

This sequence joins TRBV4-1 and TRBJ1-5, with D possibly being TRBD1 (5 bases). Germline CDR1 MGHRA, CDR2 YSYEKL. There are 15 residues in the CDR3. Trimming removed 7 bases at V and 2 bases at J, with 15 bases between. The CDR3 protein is CASTQGFGGNQPQHF. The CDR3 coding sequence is TGCGCCAGCACCCAGGGCTTCGGTGGCAATCAGCCCCAGCATTTT.

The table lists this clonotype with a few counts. The CDR3 reads CASSLVRTTEAFF. CDR3 bases: TGTGCCAGCAGTTTGGTCAGGACGACTGAAGCTTTCTTT. This sequence joins TRBV12-3 or TRBV12-4 and TRBJ1-1; D remains unclear. Trimming removed 3 bases from V and 5 bases from J, with 10 bases in between. The CDR3 has 13 amino acids.

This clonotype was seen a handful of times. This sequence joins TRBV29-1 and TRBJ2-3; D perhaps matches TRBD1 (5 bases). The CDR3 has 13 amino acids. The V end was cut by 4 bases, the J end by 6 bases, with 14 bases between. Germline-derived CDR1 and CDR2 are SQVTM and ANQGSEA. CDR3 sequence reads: CSVVDTSPDTQYF. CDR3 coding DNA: TGCAGCGTTGTGGACACCTCACCCGATACGCAGTATTTT.

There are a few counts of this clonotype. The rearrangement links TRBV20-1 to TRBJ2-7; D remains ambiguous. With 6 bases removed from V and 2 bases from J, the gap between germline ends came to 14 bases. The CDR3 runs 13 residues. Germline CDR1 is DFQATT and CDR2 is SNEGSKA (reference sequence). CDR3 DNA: TGCAGTGCCGGACCGGAACAGACCTACGAGCAGTACGTC. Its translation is CSAGPEQTYEQYV.

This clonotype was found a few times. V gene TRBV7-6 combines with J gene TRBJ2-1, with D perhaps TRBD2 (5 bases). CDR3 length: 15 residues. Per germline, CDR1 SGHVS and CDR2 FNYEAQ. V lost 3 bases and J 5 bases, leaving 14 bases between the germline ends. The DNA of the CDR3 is TGTGCCAGCAGCTTCCGGGGAGTGGATGACAATGAGCAGTTCTTC. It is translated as CASSFRGVDDNEQFF.

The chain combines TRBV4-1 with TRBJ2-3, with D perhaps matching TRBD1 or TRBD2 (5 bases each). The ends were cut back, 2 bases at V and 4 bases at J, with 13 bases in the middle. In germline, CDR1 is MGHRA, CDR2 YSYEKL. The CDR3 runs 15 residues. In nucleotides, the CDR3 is TGCGCCAGCAGCCAATTTTCGGGGCGCGCAGATACGCAGTATTTT. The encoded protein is CASSQFSGRADTQYF.

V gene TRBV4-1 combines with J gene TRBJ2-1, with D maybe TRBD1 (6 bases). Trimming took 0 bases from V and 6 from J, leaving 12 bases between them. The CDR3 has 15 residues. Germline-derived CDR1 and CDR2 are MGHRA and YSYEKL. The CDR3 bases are TGCGCCAGCAGCCAAGAGGGGGCGCCGGTCAATGAGCAGTTCTTC. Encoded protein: CASSQEGAPVNEQFF.

The chain's CDR3 is CASSPNRGPSYNEQFF. The CDR3, as DNA: TGTGCCAGCAGCCCGAACAGGGGCCCCTCCTACAATGAGCAGTTCTTC. The chain carries TRBV7-3 and TRBJ2-1; 7 bases line up with TRBD1. The CDR3 is made up of 16 amino acids. Per germline, CDR1 SGHTA and CDR2 FQGTGA. The J segment lost 0 bases and the V segment lost 5 bases, leaving 7 bases of the junction unmatched.

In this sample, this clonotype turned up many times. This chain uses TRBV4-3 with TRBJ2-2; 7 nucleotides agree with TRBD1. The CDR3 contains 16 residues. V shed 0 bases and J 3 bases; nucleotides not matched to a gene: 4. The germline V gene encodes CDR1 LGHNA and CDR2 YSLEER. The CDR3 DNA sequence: TGCGCCAGCAGCCAAGATCCCCAGGGGGACACCGGGGAGCTGTTTTTT. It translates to CASSQDPQGDTGELFF.

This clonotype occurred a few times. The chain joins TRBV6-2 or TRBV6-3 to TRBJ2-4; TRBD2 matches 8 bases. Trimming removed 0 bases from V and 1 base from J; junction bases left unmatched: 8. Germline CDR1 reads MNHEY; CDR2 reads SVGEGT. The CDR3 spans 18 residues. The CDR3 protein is CASSYSTVGGGAKNIQYF. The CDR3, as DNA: TGTGCCAGCAGTTACTCGACGGTTGGCGGGGGGGCCAAAAACATTCAGTACTTC.